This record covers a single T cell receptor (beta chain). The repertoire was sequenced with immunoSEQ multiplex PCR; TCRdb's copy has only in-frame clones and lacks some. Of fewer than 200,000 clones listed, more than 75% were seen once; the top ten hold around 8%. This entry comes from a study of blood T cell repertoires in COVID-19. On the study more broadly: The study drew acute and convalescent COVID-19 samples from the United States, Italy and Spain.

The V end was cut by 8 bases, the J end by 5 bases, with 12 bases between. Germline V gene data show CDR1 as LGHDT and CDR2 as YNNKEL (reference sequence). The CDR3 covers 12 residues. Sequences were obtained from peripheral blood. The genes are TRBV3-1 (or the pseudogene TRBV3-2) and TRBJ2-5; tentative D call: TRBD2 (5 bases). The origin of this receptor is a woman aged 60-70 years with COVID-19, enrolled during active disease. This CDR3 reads CASVGPGETQYF. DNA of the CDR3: TGTGCCAGCGTGGGCCCGGGGGAGACCCAGTACTTC.